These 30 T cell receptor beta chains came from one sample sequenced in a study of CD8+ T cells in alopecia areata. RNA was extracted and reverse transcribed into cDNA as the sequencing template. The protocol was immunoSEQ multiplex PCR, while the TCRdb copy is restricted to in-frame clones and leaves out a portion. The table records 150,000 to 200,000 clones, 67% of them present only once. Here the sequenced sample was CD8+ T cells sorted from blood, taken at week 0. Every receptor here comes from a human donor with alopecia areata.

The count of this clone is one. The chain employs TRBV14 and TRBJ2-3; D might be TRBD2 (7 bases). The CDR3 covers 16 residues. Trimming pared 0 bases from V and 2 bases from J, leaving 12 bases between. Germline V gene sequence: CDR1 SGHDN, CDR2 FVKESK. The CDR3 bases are TGTGCCAGCAGCCAAGACATGGGGGGGGCCACAGATACGCAGTATTTT. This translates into CASSQDMGGATDTQYF.

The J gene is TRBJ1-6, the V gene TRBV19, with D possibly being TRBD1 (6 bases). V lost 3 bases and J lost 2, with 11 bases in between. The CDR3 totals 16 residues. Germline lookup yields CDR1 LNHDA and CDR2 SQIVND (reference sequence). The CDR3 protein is CASSIWGGTYNSPLHF. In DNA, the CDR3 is TGTGCCAGTAGTATTTGGGGGGGCACCTATAATTCACCCCTCCACTTT.

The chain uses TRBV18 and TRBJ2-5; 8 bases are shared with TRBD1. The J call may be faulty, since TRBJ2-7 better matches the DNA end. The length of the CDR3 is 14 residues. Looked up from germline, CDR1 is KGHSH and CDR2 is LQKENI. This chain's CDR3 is CASSDDRGPYEQYF. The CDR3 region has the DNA TGTGCCAGCTCAGACGACAGGGGACCCTACGAGCAGTACTTC.

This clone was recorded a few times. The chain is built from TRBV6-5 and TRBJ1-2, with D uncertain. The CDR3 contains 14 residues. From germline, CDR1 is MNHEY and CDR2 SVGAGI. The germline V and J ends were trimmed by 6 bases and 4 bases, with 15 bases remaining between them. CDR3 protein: CASRRRESTYGYTF. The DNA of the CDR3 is TGTGCCAGCAGGCGGAGGGAGAGCACCTATGGCTACACCTTC.

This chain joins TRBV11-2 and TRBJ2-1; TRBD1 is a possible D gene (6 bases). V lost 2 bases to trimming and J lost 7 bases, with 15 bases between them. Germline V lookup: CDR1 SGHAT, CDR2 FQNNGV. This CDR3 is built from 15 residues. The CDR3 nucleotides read TGTGCCAGCAGCTTACCAGGGGCCGGCGGAAATGAGCAGTTCTTC. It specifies CASSLPGAGGNEQFF. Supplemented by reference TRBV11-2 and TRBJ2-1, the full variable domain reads EAGVAQSPRYKIIEKRQSVAFWCNPISGHATLYWYQQILGQGPKLLIQFQNNGVVDDSQLPKDRFSAERLKGVDSTLKIQPAKLEDSAVYLCASSLPGAGGNEQFFGPGTRLTVL.

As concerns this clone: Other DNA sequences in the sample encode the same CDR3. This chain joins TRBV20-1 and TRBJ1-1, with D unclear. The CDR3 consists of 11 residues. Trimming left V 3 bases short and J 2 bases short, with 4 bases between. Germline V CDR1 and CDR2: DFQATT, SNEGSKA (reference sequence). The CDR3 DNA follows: TGCAGTGCTAGTTTAAACACTGAAGCTTTCTTT. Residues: CSASLNTEAFF.

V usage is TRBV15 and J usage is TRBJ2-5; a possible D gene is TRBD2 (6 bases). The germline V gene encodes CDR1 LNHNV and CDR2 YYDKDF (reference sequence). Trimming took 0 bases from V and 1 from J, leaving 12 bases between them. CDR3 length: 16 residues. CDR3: CATSRDLPGGQETQYF. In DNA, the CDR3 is TGTGCCACCAGCAGAGATCTCCCCGGGGGCCAAGAGACCCAGTACTTC.

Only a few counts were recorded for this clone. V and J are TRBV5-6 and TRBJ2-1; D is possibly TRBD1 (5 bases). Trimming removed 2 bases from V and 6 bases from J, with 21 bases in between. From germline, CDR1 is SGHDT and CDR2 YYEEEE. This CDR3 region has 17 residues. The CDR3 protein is CASSLASGWEFSNEQFF. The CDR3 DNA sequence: TGTGCCAGCAGCTTAGCGTCAGGGTGGGAATTCAGCAATGAGCAGTTCTTC.

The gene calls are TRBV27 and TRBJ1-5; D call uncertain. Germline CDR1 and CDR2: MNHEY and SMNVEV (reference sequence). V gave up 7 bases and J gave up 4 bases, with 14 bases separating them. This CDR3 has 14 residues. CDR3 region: CASNPDGANQPQHF. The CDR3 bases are TGTGCCAGCAATCCGGATGGAGCTAATCAGCCCCAGCATTTT.

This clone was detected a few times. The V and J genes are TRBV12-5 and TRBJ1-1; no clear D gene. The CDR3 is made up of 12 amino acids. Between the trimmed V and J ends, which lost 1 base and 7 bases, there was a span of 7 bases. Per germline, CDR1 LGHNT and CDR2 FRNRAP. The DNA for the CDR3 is TGTGCTAGTGGTTTGGAGGATCTTGAAGCTTTCTTT. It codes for CASGLEDLEAFF.

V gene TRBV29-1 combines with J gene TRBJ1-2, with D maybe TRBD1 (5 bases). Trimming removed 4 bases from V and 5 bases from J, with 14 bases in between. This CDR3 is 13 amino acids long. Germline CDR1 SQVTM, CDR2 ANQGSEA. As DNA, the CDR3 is TGCAGCGTTGTTTCGGGCAGGGTTTATGGCTACACCTTC. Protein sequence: CSVVSGRVYGYTF.

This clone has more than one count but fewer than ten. The CDR3 region has the DNA TGTGCCAGCAGTGAAGGGACAGGGGTTTTTGACACTGAAGCTTTCTTT. Its protein product is CASSEGTGVFDTEAFF. J is TRBJ1-1 and V is TRBV2, with 9 bases identical to TRBD1. The J segment lost 3 bases and the V segment lost 1 base, leaving 6 bases of the junction unmatched. The CDR3 extends over 16 amino acids. Per germline, CDR1 SNHLY and CDR2 FYNNEI.

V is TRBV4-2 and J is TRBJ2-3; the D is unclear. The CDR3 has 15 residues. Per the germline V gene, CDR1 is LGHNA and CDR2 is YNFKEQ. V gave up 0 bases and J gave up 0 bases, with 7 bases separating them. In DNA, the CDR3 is TGTGCCAGCAGCCAAGAGGGCAGGAGCACAGATACGCAGTATTTT. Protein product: CASSQEGRSTDTQYF.

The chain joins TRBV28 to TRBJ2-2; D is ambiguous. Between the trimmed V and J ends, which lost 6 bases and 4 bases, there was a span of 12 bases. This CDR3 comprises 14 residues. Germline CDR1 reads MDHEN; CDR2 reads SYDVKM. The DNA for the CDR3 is TGTGCCAGCAGGGCAGGCTCGAGCACCGGGGAGCTGTTTTTT. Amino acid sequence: CASRAGSSTGELFF.

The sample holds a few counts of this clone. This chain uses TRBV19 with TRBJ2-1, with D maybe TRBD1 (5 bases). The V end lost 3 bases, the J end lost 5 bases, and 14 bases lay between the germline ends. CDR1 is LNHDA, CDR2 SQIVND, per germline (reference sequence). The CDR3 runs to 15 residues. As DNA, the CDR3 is TGTGCCAGTAGTATCGGATGGGGCGCAAACAATGAGCAGTTCTTC. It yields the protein CASSIGWGANNEQFF. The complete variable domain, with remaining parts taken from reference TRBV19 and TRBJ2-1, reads DGGITQSPKYLFRKEGQNVTLSCEQNLNHDAMYWYRQDPGQGLRLIYYSQIVNDFQKGDIAEGYSVSREKKESFPLTVTSAQKNPTAFYLCASSIGWGANNEQFFGPGTRLTVL.

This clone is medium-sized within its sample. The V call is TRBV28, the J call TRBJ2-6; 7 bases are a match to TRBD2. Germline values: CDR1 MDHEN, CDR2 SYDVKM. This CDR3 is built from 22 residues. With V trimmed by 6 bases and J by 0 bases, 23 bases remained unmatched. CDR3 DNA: TGTGCCAGCAGAGGGAGGGGTTGGAACTCGGAGCTTCCAAGCTCTGGGGCCAACGTCCTGACTTTC. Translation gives CASRGRGWNSELPSSGANVLTF.

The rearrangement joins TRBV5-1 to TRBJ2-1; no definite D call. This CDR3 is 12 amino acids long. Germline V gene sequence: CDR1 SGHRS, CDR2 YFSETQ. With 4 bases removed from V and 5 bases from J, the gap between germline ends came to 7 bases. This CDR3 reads CASSAGNNEQFF. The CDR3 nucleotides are TGCGCCAGCAGCGCTGGGAACAATGAGCAGTTCTTC.

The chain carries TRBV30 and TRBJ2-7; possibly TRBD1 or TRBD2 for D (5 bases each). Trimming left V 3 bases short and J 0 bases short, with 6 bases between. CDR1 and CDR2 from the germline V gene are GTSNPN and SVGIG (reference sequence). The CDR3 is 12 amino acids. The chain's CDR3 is CAWRGDSYEQYF. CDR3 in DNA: TGTGCCTGGAGGGGGGACTCCTACGAGCAGTACTTC.

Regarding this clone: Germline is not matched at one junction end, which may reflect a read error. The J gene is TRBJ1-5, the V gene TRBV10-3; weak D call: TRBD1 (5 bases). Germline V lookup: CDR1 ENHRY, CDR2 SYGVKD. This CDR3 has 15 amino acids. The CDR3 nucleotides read TGTGCCAGCAGTGAATGGGGGGATAGCAATCAGCCCCAGCATTTT. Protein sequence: CASSEWGDSNQPQHF.

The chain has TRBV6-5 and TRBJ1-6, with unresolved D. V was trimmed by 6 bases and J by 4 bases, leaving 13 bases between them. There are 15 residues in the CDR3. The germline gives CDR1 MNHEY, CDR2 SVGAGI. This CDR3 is CASRDVRDYNSPLHF. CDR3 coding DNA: TGTGCCAGCAGGGATGTACGGGATTATAATTCACCCCTCCACTTT.

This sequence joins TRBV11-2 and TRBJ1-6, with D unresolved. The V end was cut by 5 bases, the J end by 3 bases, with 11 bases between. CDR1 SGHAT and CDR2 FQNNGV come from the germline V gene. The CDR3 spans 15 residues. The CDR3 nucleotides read TGTGCCAGCAGCCACCGGGAACACTATAATTCACCCCTCCACTTT. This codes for CASSHREHYNSPLHF.

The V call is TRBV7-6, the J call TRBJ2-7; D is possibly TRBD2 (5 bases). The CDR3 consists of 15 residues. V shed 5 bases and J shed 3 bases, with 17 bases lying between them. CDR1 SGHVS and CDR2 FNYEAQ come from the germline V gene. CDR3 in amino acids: CASSPGIETRYEQYF. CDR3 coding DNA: TGTGCCAGCAGCCCGGGGATAGAGACCCGCTACGAGCAGTACTTC.

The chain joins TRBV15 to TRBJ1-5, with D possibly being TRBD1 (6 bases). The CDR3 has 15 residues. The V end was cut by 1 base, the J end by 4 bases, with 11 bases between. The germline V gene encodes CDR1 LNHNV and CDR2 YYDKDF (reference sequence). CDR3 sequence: CATSRVGGANQPQHF. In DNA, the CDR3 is TGTGCCACCAGCAGAGTCGGGGGCGCGAATCAGCCCCAGCATTTT.

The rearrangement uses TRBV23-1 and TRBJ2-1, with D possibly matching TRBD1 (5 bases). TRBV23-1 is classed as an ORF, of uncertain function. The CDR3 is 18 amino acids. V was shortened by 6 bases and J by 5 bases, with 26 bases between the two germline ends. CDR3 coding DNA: TGCGCCAGCAGCCATTCCAAGAACAGGCACACCAACAACAATGAGCAGTTCTTC. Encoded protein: CASSHSKNRHTNNNEQFF.

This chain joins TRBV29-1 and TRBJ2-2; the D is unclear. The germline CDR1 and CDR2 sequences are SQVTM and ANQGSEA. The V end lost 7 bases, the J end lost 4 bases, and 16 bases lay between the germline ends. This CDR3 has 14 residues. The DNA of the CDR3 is TGCAGCGCCCGAGACGGGTCCCCCACCGGGGAGCTGTTTTTT. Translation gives CSARDGSPTGELFF.

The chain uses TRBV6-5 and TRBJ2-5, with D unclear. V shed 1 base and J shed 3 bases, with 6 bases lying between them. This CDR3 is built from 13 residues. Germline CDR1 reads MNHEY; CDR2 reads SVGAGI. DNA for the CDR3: TGTGCCAGCAGTTACTTTAGGGAAGAGACCCAGTACTTC. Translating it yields CASSYFREETQYF.

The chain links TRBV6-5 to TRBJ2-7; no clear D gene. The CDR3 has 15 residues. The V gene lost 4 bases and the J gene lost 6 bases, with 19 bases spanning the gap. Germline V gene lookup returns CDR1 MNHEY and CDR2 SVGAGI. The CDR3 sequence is CASSLRQSRVGEQYF. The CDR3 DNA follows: TGTGCCAGCAGTTTGCGACAATCCCGGGTTGGCGAGCAGTACTTC.

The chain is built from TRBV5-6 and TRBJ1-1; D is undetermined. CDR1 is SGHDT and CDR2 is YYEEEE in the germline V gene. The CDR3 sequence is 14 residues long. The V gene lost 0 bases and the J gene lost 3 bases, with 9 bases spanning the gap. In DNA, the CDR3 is TGTGCCAGCAGCTTGGGACTTCGGGACACTGAAGCTTTCTTT. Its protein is CASSLGLRDTEAFF.

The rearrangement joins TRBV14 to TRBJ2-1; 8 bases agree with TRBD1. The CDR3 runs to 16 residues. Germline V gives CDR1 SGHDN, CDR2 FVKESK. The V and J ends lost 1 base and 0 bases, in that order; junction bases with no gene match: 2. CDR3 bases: TGTGCCAGCAGCCAAGGGACAGGGTACTCCTACAATGAGCAGTTCTTC. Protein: CASSQGTGYSYNEQFF.

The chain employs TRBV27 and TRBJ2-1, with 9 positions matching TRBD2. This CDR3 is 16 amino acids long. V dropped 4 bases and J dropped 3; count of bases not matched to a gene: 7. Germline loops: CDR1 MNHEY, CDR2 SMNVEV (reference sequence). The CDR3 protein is CASSYRAGGFYNEQFF. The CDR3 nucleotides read TGTGCCAGCAGTTACCGCGCGGGGGGGTTCTACAATGAGCAGTTCTTC.